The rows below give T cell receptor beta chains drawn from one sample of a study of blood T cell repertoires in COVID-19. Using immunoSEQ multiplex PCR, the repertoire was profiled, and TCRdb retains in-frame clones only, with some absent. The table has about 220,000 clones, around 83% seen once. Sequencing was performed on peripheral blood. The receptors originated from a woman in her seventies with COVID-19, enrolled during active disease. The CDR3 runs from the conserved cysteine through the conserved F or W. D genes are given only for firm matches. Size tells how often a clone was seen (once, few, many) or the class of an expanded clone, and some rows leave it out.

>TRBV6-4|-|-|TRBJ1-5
TGTGCCAGCAGTGCGCAGGGATTGAGCAATCAGCCCCAGCATTTT
CASSAQGLSNQPQHF
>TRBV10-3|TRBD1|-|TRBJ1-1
TGTGCCATCAGTGAGTCAGGACAGGCCCTCCTGAACACTGAAGCTTTCTTT
CAISESGQALLNTEAFF
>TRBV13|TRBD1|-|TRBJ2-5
TGTGCCAGCAGCTGGGGACAGGGGCAAGAGACCCAGTACTTC
CASSWGQGQETQYF
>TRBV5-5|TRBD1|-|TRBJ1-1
TGTGCCAGCAGCCCTCGGGACAGGGAAAGGAACACTGAAGCTTTCTTT
CASSPRDRERNTEAFF
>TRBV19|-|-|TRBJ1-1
TGTGCCAGTAGTGTTATCCCTTCCACTGAAGCTTTCTTT
CASSVIPSTEAFF
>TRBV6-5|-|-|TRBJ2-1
TGTGCCAGCAGTCCACAGGGTAGGGTCTACAATGAGCAGTTCTTC
CASSPQGRVYNEQFF
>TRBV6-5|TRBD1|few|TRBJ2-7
TGTGCCAGCAGTTACTCACGGGACAGTCTATCCTACGAGCAGTACTTC
CASSYSRDSLSYEQYF
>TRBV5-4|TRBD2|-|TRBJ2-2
TGTGCCAGCAGCTTGGACGGGGGGACGAACACCGGGGAGCTGTTTTTT
CASSLDGGTNTGELFF
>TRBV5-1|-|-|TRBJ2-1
TGCGCCAGCAGGGAACCAGGGTTCTCCTACAATGAGCAGTTCTTC
CASREPGFSYNEQFF
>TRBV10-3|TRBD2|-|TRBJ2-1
TGTGCCATCAGTGGTTCAGGGACTAGGGTCTACAATGAGCAGTTCTTC
CAISGSGTRVYNEQFF
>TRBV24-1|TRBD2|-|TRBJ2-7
TGTGCCACCCGGGACTACTCCTACGAGCAGTACTTC
CATRDYSYEQYF
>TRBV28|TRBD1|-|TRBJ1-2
TGTGCCAGCAGTCCCACAGGGGCCTATGGCTACACCTTC
CASSPTGAYGYTF
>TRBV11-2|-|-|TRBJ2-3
TGTGCCAGCAGCTTAGATCCGGCAGATACGCAGTATTTT
CASSLDPADTQYF
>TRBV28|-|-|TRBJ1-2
TGTGCCAGCAGTTCACCCCAGAGTAGGGGAGGTCCTAACTATGGCTACACCTTC
CASSSPQSRGGPNYGYTF
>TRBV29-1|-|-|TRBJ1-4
TGCAGCGTTTATGGGTTAGCTAGGGAAAAACTGTTTTTT
CSVYGLAREKLFF